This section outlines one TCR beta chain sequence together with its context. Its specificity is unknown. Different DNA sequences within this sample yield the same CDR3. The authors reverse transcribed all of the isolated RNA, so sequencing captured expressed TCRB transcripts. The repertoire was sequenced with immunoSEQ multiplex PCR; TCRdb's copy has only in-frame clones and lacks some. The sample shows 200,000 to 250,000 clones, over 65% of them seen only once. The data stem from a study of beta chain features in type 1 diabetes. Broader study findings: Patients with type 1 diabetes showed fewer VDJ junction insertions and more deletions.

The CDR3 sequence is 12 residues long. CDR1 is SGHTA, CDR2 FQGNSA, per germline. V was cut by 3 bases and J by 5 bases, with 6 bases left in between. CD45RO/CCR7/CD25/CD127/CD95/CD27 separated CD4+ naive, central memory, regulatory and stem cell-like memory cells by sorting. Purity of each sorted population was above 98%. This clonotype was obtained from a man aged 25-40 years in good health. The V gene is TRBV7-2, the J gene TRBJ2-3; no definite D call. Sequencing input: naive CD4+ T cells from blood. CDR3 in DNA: TGTGCCAGCAGCTTGGACGGAGATACGCAGTATTTT. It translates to CASSLDGDTQYF.